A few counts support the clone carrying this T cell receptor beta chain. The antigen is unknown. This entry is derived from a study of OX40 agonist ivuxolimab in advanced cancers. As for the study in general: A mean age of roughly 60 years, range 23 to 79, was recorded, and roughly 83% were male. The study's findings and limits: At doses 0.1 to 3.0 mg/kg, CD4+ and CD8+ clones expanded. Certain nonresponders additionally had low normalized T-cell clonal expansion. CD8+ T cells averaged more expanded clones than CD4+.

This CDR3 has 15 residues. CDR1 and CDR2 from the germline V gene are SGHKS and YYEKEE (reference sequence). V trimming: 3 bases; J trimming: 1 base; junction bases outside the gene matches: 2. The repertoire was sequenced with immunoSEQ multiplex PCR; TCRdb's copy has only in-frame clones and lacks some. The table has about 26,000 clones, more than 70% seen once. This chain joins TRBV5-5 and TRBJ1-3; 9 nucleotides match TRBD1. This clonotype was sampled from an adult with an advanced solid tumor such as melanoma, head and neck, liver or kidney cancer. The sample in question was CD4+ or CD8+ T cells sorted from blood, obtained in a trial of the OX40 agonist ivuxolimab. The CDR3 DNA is TGTGCCAGCAGCTCCGGGACAGGGTCTGGAAACACCATATATTTT. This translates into CASSSGTGSGNTIYF.